The present entry profiles one T cell receptor beta chain with its context. The target of this receptor is not known. No much larger clone exists at a distance of one base, and base qualities are not known. The sample belongs to a study of identical twins listed by TCRdb under 2016. About the full investigation: TCR alpha and beta repertoires from monozygotic twins, unrelated adults of various ages and cord blood were deep-sequenced to test whether fetal clonotypes persist. To rule out contamination, the twin experiments were replicated at different times with different library preparation protocols.

V trim: 4 bases; J trim: 4 bases; unmatched bases: 10. The CDR3 contains 16 residues, cysteine and phenylalanine counted. The CDR3 DNA has 48 bases and is translated from base 1. Reading the germline V gene gives CDR1 SGHRS and CDR2 YFSETQ. The method behind the library was 5' RACE. Sequencing took place on an Illumina HiSeq 2000. Template switching introduced a universal primer binding site; the final cDNA contained a unique molecular identifier, enabling accurate counting of TCR cDNA molecules. First-strand cDNA for TCR alpha and beta chains was synthesized from specific primers in the conserved constant-segment region. To control for contamination, each cDNA library was double barcoded with a SMART-Mk sample barcode plus Illumina barcodes. TruSeq adapter sequences and Illumina sample barcodes were added in two successive PCR steps. TCR alpha and beta cDNA libraries were sequenced on the Illumina HiSeq platform with custom primers. The source study handled its data this way. Unique molecular identifiers were extracted from raw reads with MiGEC, and CDR3 positions were determined with MiXCR. For each individual, recombination models were inferred using an EM algorithm with the repgenHMM and IGoR tools. Shared clonotype analysis was performed with the tcR package in R, normalizing sharing by the product of cloneset sizes. Out-of-frame nonproductive sequences were analyzed to study raw recombination free of thymic and clonal selection effects. TCRdb handled the public reads itself, with Q25 trimming in fastp and clone calling in MiXCR, and kept productive beta chains. All rows with the same CDR3 protein become a single entry with the most common DNA and genes. These V and J calls derive from TCRdb rather than the authors' analysis. The sample profile shows 200,000 to 250,000 distinct CDR3 sequences; around 8% of them were found once. The ten largest clonotypes hold about 1.8% of the sample.

Every donor in the study was a healthy Caucasian. The twin cohort comprised three pairs of female monozygotic twins, all aged about 18 to 29 years. Miltenyi CD45RO+ enrichment and human naive T-cell isolation kits were used to isolate memory (CD45RO+) and naive T cells from PBMC. Study-level results and caveats: Abundant cord blood beta clonotypes carried fewer insertions; young adult naive repertoires showed a weaker similar trend, while memory repertoires showed none. Zero-insertion analyses could be partly confounded by invariant T cells such as MAIT and iNKT, though diverse VJ usage argued against such confounding for most clonotypes. Because the same donors could not be followed over many years, the conclusions depended on cross-sectional statistical analysis. Excess twin sharing in beta out-of-frame sequences was weaker because fewer shared sequences lowered the signal-to-noise ratio. In monozygotic twins, recombination models systematically underestimated out-of-frame TCR alpha sharing, but the models matched the sharing seen between unrelated individuals. Compared with coincidental sharing between unrelated individuals, out-of-frame TCR alpha sequences shared between twins showed an excess of sequences with low generation probability.

The data were also submitted as part of a second study, on yellow fever vaccine responses in identical twins. That second publication adds: The T cell response to vaccination in identical twins was reported by the authors to appear partly convergent and partly personalized. In identical twins, the study followed T cell clones that responded to the vaccine with precision.

The chain uses TRBV5-1 and TRBJ2-1; 8 bases in the junction line up with TRBD2. This receptor was obtained from a woman younger than 30 in good health. Sequencing was performed on memory (CD45RO+) T cells sorted from blood. The cell subset or site label on this specimen signifies: CD45RO+ enriched T cells. The DNA sequence is TGCGCCAGCAGCGCGGGGCTAAGCGGGGGATACAATGAGCAGTTCTTC. Its protein reads: CASSAGLSGGYNEQFF.